A single sample gave rise to the 8 T cell receptor beta chains below, sequenced in a study of blood T cell repertoires in COVID-19 (dated by TCRdb to the early 2020s). Libraries were prepared through the immunoSEQ multiplex PCR assay. Held by TCRdb, this immuneACCESS table contains in-frame sequences only and omits some clones. Under half of the omission traces to an unresolved V gene where checked; the cause of the rest is unknown. The sample yields about 270,000 clones; roughly 84% were counted once. The top ten constitute 3.1% of the sample. The sequenced sample was peripheral blood. These receptors were obtained from a woman between 18 and 30 years old with acute or convalescent COVID-19.

The chain couples TRBV7-6 to TRBJ2-4; 7 nucleotides match TRBD2. The CDR3 extends over 19 amino acids. V shed 1 base, J shed 0 bases, and the junction held 12 bases outside the gene matches. Germline V gene sequence: CDR1 SGHVS, CDR2 FNYEAQ. CDR3 bases: TGTGCCAGCAGCTTAGGGGGGACTAAATTCGACCTAGCCAAAAACATTCAGTACTTC. This translates into CASSLGGTKFDLAKNIQYF.

This clone has only one observation. The rearrangement joins TRBV4-1 to TRBJ2-5, with D perhaps matching TRBD2 (6 bases). CDR3 length: 15 residues. The V gene lost 3 bases and the J gene lost 4 bases, with 15 bases spanning the gap. The germline V gene encodes CDR1 MGHRA and CDR2 YSYEKL. CDR3 coding DNA: TGCGCCAGCAGCCACCTCCCGGGGGAAGGAGAGACCCAGTACTTC. Translated, it gives CASSHLPGEGETQYF.

The gene calls are TRBV27 and TRBJ1-3; no firm D call. Germline V CDR1 and CDR2: MNHEY, SMNVEV (reference sequence). This CDR3 comprises 18 residues. Trimming shortened V by 6 bases and J by 0 bases, and 21 bases separated the two germline ends. This CDR3 reads CASSLRREHHPSGNTIYF. DNA for the CDR3: TGTGCCAGCAGCCTACGTCGGGAACATCACCCCTCTGGAAACACCATATATTTT.

The chain has TRBV18 and TRBJ2-1; 10 positions agree with TRBD2. This CDR3 has 19 amino acids. V was pared by 0 bases and J by 5 bases, with 13 bases of the junction left unmatched. Germline V lookup: CDR1 KGHSH, CDR2 LQKENI. As DNA, the CDR3 is TGTGCCAGCTCACCACCGGTTGTGTTGGCTAGCGGGAGTCACAATGAGCAGTTCTTC. The encoded protein is CASSPPVVLASGSHNEQFF.

The J gene is TRBJ2-7, the V gene TRBV20-1; D remains ambiguous. The germline V gene has CDR1 DFQATT and CDR2 SNEGSKA (reference sequence). The V end was cut by 3 bases, the J end by 1 base, with 10 bases between. The length of the CDR3 is 13 residues. The CDR3 DNA follows: TGCAGTGCTAGTAATCCAGATTCCTACGAGCAGTACTTC. Translating it yields CSASNPDSYEQYF.

The CDR3 region has the DNA TGTGCCATCAGTCCCAGCGGGAGTGGGGAGACCCAGTACTTC. Protein sequence: CAISPSGSGETQYF. The chain carries TRBV10-3 and TRBJ2-5; TRBD2 matches 8 bases. The germline CDR1 and CDR2 sequences are ENHRY and SYGVKD. The V gene end was trimmed by 5 bases and the J gene end by 5 bases; junction bases not matched to a gene: 7. This CDR3 is 14 amino acids long.

Here the CDR3 reads CASSQVQGFTDTQYF. The CDR3 DNA reads as TGCGCCAGCAGCCAAGTCCAGGGTTTCACAGATACGCAGTATTTT. The chain couples TRBV4-3 to TRBJ2-3; possible D gene TRBD1, 5 bases. The CDR3 spans 15 residues. V lost 1 base and J lost 2, with 10 bases in between. The germline CDR1 and CDR2 sequences are LGHNA and YSLEER.

The J gene is TRBJ2-1, the V gene TRBV7-2; TRBD2 aligns across 10 bases. This CDR3 contains 19 residues. Germline V gene lookup returns CDR1 SGHTA and CDR2 FQGNSA. V lost 5 bases and J lost 4; bases outside the gene matches: 17. In nucleotides, the CDR3 is TGTGCCAGCAGCGCAGGAGCACGTCAAACTAGCGGGAAATACAATGAGCAGTTCTTC. Amino acids: CASSAGARQTSGKYNEQFF. The entire variable domain, with the rest obtained from reference TRBV7-2 and TRBJ2-1, is as follows: GAGVSQSPSNKVTEKGKDVELRCDPISGHTALYWYRQSLGQGLEFLIYFQGNSAPDKSGLPSDRFSAERTGGSVSTLTIQRTQQEDSAVYLCASSAGARQTSGKYNEQFFGPGTRLTVL.